This T cell receptor (beta chain) was documented in a study of T cell responses to AZD1222 COVID-19 vaccine. Study outcomes and limitations: Baseline seropositives among AZD1222 recipients totaled only 5 to 7. Spike-specific TCR depth and breadth grew after two AZD1222 doses.

This CDR3 is built from 12 residues. Germline CDR1 and CDR2: SGHVS and FNYEAQ. Trimming left V 5 bases short and J 6 bases short, with 10 bases between. As for this clone: The antigen remains undetermined.

Sequenced by immunoSEQ multiplex PCR; TCRdb stores in-frame clones only, minus some. The sample consists of 100,000 to 150,000 clones, approximately 82% of them appearing once. The chain carries TRBV7-6 and TRBJ1-1, with D uncertain. The source material was peripheral blood, sampled 28 days after the second AZD1222 dose. The source is an adult who received the AZD1222 COVID-19 vaccine. In DNA, the CDR3 is TGTGCCAGCAGCCCCGCCGAGGCTGAAGCTTTCTTT. Translated: CASSPAEAEAFF.